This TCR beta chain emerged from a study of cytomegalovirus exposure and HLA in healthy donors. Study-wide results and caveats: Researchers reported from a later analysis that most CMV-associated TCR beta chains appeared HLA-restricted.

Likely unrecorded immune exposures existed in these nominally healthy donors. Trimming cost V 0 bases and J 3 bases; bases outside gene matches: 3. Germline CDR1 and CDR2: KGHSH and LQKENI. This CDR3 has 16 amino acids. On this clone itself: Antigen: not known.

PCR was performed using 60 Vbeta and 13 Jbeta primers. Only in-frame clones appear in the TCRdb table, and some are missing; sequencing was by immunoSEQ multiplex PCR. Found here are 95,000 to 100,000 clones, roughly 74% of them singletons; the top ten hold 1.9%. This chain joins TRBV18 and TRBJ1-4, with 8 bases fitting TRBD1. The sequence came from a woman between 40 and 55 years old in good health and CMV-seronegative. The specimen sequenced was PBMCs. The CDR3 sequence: CASSPPSDRANEKLFF. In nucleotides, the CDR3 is TGTGCCAGCTCACCACCCTCGGACAGGGCTAATGAAAAACTGTTTTTT.